This record concerns one TCR beta chain sequence. The sample comes from a study of T cell responses to AZD1222 COVID-19 vaccine. V was cut by 0 bases and J by 2 bases, with 9 bases left in between. This CDR3 is built from 15 residues. Germline lookup yields CDR1 SGDLS and CDR2 YYNGEE. Sequencing was performed with immunoSEQ multiplex PCR; in TCRdb, only in-frame clones are kept and a portion is missing. The sample includes about 220,000 clones, more than 85% of them seen just once. The clonotype originates from an adult in good health. The chain recombines TRBV9 with TRBJ2-1; D gene uncertain. Source: peripheral blood, taken on day 0 of MenACWY control vaccination. The CDR3 DNA reads TGTGCCAGCAGCGTAGAGTGGACCCCCTACAATGAGCAGTTCTTC. Translation gives CASSVEWTPYNEQFF.